This TCR beta chain appears in the sequencing data of a study of shared T cell receptors in the human thymus. Using immunoSEQ multiplex PCR, the repertoire was profiled, and TCRdb retains in-frame clones only, with some absent. In the table there are fewer than 700,000 clones, more than 75% of which are singletons. Deletions cut 3 bases from V and 5 bases from J, with 11 bases between. The CDR3 contains 13 residues. Germline V gene sequence: CDR1 SGHNT, CDR2 YYREEE (reference sequence). The same specimen was also included in a second study, on human thymus T cells.

The sequencing input was thymocytes. The clonotype comes from a boy under three years old with a congenital heart defect. This chain connects TRBV5-4 to TRBJ2-5, with TRBD2 as a possible D gene (5 bases). The CDR3 region has the DNA TGTGCCAGCAGCTCTCGGACGGGGGAGACCCAGTACTTC. This gives the protein CASSSRTGETQYF. The whole variable domain, filled in from reference TRBV5-4 and TRBJ2-5, reads ETGVTQSPTHLIKTRGQQVTLRCSSQSGHNTVSWYQQALGQGPQFIFQYYREEENGRGNFPPRFSGLQFPNYSSELNVNALELDDSALYLCASSSRTGETQYFGPGTRLLVL.